This T cell receptor beta chain was retrieved from a study of cytomegalovirus exposure and HLA in healthy donors (dated by TCRdb to the late 2010s). Study-wide context: An earlier analysis of about 530 of the donors reported approximately 260 Gb of sequence data and 117 million unique TCR beta sequences obtained from around 170 million T cells. Approximately 300 gigabases of sequencing data and roughly 81 million unique TCR sequences made up an early release that covered approximately 650 HLA-typed donors. Among the approximately 400 genotyped donors, around 81% belonged to the genetic ancestry cluster associated with self-reported Caucasian donors. Across approximately 420 genotyped donors of the cohort, an average of approximately 240,000 unique TCR beta nucleotide sequences per donor were sequenced, and roughly a sixth of those sequences were non-productive. A later genetic analysis took genome-wide SNP genotypes for about three fifths of the 666 donors and used that subset as a discovery cohort. Using immunosequencing, the study profiled T cell repertoires from 666 subjects and related those repertoires to cytomegalovirus serostatus. In a later analysis, previously published TCR beta repertoires from hundreds of donors were re-analyzed and high-resolution HLA genotyping was added so that TCR occurrence patterns could be studied. Four to six DR-DQ haplotypes were handled as single units for association and clustering, since linkage in the cohort was strong. In addition to the first cohort of 666 subjects, a separate validation cohort of about 120 different subjects was used. In an earlier analysis of a few hundred of the donors, high-throughput TCR beta sequencing was used to judge whether each TCR beta V gene segment behaved as functional or pseudogenic. Rather than using new phenotypic data, the later analysis identified candidate immune exposures from TCR beta sequences and from how often those sequences occurred across donors. Class I and class II HLA loci were covered by the typing at four-digit resolution. All discovery cohort repertoires had been generated using a single sequencing platform. The aim of the study was to test whether cataloging public T cell receptors could identify signatures of past pathogen exposure. Typing coverage varied by locus: 629-630 donors for A, B, C, DRB1 and DQB1; approximately 500 for DQA1; more than 600 for DPA1; approximately 470 for DPB1. To predict cytomegalovirus infection status, the study brought together high-throughput TCR immunosequencing, statistical association of individual TCRs with disease status, and machine learning. Alongside the repertoire data, information on donor age, sex, ethnicity and CMV serostatus was compiled. Study-wide findings and limitations: Sequencing depth was assumed to be roughly uniform across donors in the presence/absence analyses, though that assumption may not hold. Some IMGT-functional V segments, including TRBV6-2 and TRBV6-3, could not be told apart with the 87-base-pair reads, so those segments were excluded. The classifier was reported to diagnose cytomegalovirus status with high specificity and sensitivity in both the original and validation cohorts. Linkage disequilibrium might explain the correlated functional status among segregating V segments, but an unknown experimental factor could not be ruled out. Some 16 rarely observed V segments, including chromosome 9 orphons, were excluded from the earlier analysis of some 590 of the donors because counts were too low. The only immune exposure information available for the cohort was CMV serostatus. Because some donors lacked HLA typing at each locus, the association tests relied only on the typed subset. Specific HLA alleles were associated with 18,000 or so TCR beta sequences at a false discovery rate of 0.05 in a later analysis. In a later analysis, HLA-associated TCR beta chains showed more clonal expansion and lower generation probabilities than non-associated chains that were equally common. The study listed approximately 160 TCR beta chains as associated with cytomegalovirus. In an earlier analysis of approximately 600 of the donors, most TCR beta V segments were observed in productive rearrangements about 87% or about 30% of the time, broadly matching IMGT annotations. Most TCR sequences were observed very rarely across donors, whereas some public TCRs were present in many individuals. In a later analysis, TCR association rates were found to vary across HLA loci, with the most associated TCRs seen for DRB1 alleles and the fewest for HLA-C alleles. The authors suggested that the approach could potentially be extended to other disease states and immunological phenotypes. In a later genetic analysis, fewer N-insertions in productive TCRs were reported among donors in an Asian-associated ancestry cluster than the 666-donor mean. The cohort was sequenced for TCR beta chains only, and without alpha or paired-chain data the features that could be detected were limited. A later analysis reported that several top co-occurrence clusters appeared linked to parvovirus B19, influenza, CMV and Epstein-Barr virus. Three of the identified cytomegalovirus-associated TCR beta chains were confirmed in vitro to be specific for cytomegalovirus antigens. A later genetic analysis associated a missense DCLRE1C variant with V-gene and J-gene trimming of TCR beta chains, and an independent cohort replicated the association. A further reported finding was that TCR beta sequences accurately predicted the HLA-A and HLA-B alleles for most subjects in the first cohort. A cluster of highly shared sequence variants was judged likely to be a technical artifact of the sequencing pipeline. When HLA alleles, especially DR and DQ, strongly co-occurred, attributing TCR associations to individual alleles was difficult. According to a later analysis, most CMV-associated TCR beta chains appeared to be HLA-restricted, and the HLA associations seemed to be driven largely by CMV exposure.

The germline V gene sets CDR1 to SGHTA and CDR2 to FQGTGA. Trimming takes 3 bases from V and 6 bases from J, and the germline ends sit 14 bases apart. From the cysteine through the phenylalanine, the CDR3 covers 15 amino acids. Only CDR3 DNA remains: 45 bases, in frame from the first base. This clone was counted at least ten times. It lacks a known antigen. Base-call qualities are not available, and no considerably larger clone is one nucleotide away. The cohort was made up of approximately 700 healthy bone marrow donors. At the time of sampling, all cohort members were nominally healthy, though unrecorded immune exposures were likely present. The donor was CMV seronegative and was included in the group of a few hundred seronegative cohort members. Each donor provided a peripheral blood sample, and peripheral blood mononuclear cells were used for TCR beta sequencing. Genomic DNA extraction from the blood cell samples was performed with the Qiagen DNeasy Blood Extraction Kit.

Libraries were made using the immunoSEQ multiplex PCR assay. The multiplex PCR relied on a mix of 60 forward primers for TCR Vbeta segments and 13 reverse primers for TCR Jbeta segments. The CDR3 region of rearranged TCR beta genes was amplified from genomic DNA by a multiplex PCR assay. Amplified TCR beta libraries were sequenced as 87-base-pair reads on the Illumina HiSeq System. In the paper's pipeline: A later analysis counted approximately 76 million unique TCR beta chains across the 690 or so repertoires, and 9.5 million to 11 million of these chains were shared by at least two donors. Raw reads were error-corrected and collapsed into unique sequences by a nearest-neighbor algorithm in which closely related sequences were merged to remove PCR and sequencing errors. To assign V, D and J gene segments, CDR3 sequences were aligned to IMGT reference sequences. Each retained sequence needed at least a six-nucleotide match to both a V gene segment and a J gene segment. A rearrangement counted as productive if the CDR3 had no stop codons and remained in frame with V and J, and every other rearrangement counted as non-productive. Following IMGT convention, CDR3 was defined as the stretch from the second conserved V-encoded cysteine up to the conserved J-encoded phenylalanine. In an earlier analysis of just under 600 of the donors, sequences lacking an unambiguous match to a single V gene segment were excluded. In an earlier analysis of 587 of the donors, a V segment was called functional when productive rearrangements were above 56.7%, and segregating when the standard deviation between donors exceeded 5%. To diagnose cytomegalovirus status from the catalog of TCR beta chain sequences, a statistical classification framework was built. In a later analysis, TCR nucleotide sequences were compared against IMGT/GENE-DB human TR gene sequences so that V and J genes could be assigned. In a later analysis, CDR3 sequences and most-parsimonious VDJ recombination scenarios were assigned using the TCRdist pipeline. In a later analysis, every TCR beta chain was defined by the combination of its CDR3 amino acid sequence and its V-gene family, and reads without a unique V-gene family were dropped. A later analysis removed 550 to 700 highly shared, low-generation-probability nucleotide sequences to deal with suspected cross-contamination and a sequencing artifact. In a later analysis, a clonal expansion index was calculated for each public chain from normalized within-repertoire ranks of inferred template counts. In a later analysis, generation probabilities were computed using a VDJ recombination model fitted to out-of-frame rearrangements, and the results were checked against IGoR. Hypergeometric tests were used in a later analysis to score TCR-TCR, TCR-HLA and TCR-CMV co-occurrence, with a repertoire-size bias correction applied to the TCR pairs. A later analysis estimated false discovery rates by permuting HLA or CMV assignments 20 times. In a later analysis, co-occurring TCRs were grouped using DBSCAN, and TCRdist sequence similarity was added for clustering within HLA-allele-positive subsets. For co-occurrence clustering, repertoires with fewer than 30,000 or more than 120,000 public chains were excluded, along with about five repertoires with anomalous nucleotide sharing. This immuneACCESS table, as held by TCRdb, lists in-frame sequences with V and J called but not all clones. Of the missing ones, under half trace to an unresolved V gene in checked studies; the others have no known cause. The D gene and trimming were derived from the DNA, and the V and J assignments and clone size from that table. For this sample the table gives about 150,000 clones, of which less than 10% were detected only once. In total, the top ten clones hold 1.5% to 2% of the sample.

Recombination connected TRBV7-3 to TRBJ2-2; a weak D assignment points to TRBD1 (8 bases agree). Sequenced input: PBMCs. This receptor was identified in a man in his fifties or sixties in good health and CMV-seronegative. This receptor has the CDR3 CASSFIQGGAGELFF. The nucleotide sequence is TGTGCCAGCAGCTTCATACAGGGGGGGGCCGGGGAGCTGTTTTTT.